This TCR beta chain was sequenced for a study of cytomegalovirus exposure and HLA in healthy donors. Looking at the study overall: The same platform was used for the 120 validation repertoires and the approximately 670 first-cohort repertoires, a later analysis reported. Study outcomes and limitations: According to a subsequent analysis, TCR clusters identified in the first cohort showed a tendency to co-occur across the 100 to 150 validation repertoires.

Germline lookup yields CDR1 SGHAT and CDR2 FQDESV (reference sequence). There are 16 residues in the CDR3. The trim removed 3 bases at V and 2 bases at J, leaving 7 bases unmatched. Repertoires were generated with immunoSEQ multiplex PCR, while TCRdb's copy carries only in-frame clones and drops some. The sample has fewer than 80,000 clones, approximately 96% seen once. The donors were in the roughly 130-subject validation cohort, distinct from the approximately 610-subject first cohort. About this clone: As yet, its antigen is unknown.

The sequence came from a woman aged 18-29 years in good health and CMV-seropositive. The chain couples TRBV11-1 to TRBJ2-3, with TRBD1 matching over 8 bases. Sequences were obtained from PBMCs. Written as DNA, the CDR3 is TGTGCCAGCAGCTTGACCGGGACAGGACCCACAGATACGCAGTATTTT. Protein sequence: CASSLTGTGPTDTQYF.